These 16 T cell receptor beta chains share one sample of origin, sequenced in a study of CD8+CD57+ T cells in acquired aplastic anemia. Genomic DNA templated the TCR beta VDJ and CDR3 profiling. TCRdb fed the reads into MiXCR, producing one record per CDR3 protein. The sample shows 220,000 or so distinct CDR3 sequences, roughly 60% of them seen only once. Whoever was chosen for sequencing had shown CD8+CD57+ cell expansion by flow cytometry. The sequenced sample consisted of sorted CD4+, CD8+, or CD8+CD57+ T cells (not recorded which) from PBMCs. The receptor source for this set is a human donor with aplastic anemia.

This clonotype was seen a single time. V gene TRBV14 combines with J gene TRBJ1-6, with D unclear. CDR3 length: 14 amino acids. V was shortened by 3 bases and J by 9 bases, with 12 bases between the two germline ends. Per the germline V gene, CDR1 is SGHDN and CDR2 is FVKESK. CDR3 region: CASSQLKGGSPLHF. For the CDR3, the DNA is TGTGCCAGCAGCCAGTTGAAGGGTGGTTCACCCCTCCACTTT.

The CDR3 region has the DNA TGTGCCAGCAGCCCCCACCGGACAGTATATCAGCCCCAGCATTTT. Translation gives CASSPHRTVYQPQHF. V is TRBV7-8 and J is TRBJ1-5; D may be TRBD1 (6 bases). The germline V and J ends were trimmed by 5 bases and 5 bases, with 16 bases remaining between them. The V gene's germline CDR1 is SGHVS and CDR2 FQNEAQ. The CDR3 is made up of 15 amino acids.

The chain has TRBV12-3 or TRBV12-4 and TRBJ2-3; TRBD1 is a possible D gene (6 bases). The CDR3 runs 12 residues. Trimming left V 5 bases short and J 11 bases short, with 14 bases between. The CDR3 DNA is TGTGCCAGCAGTACTGGGACACCCGAGCAGTATTTT. Its protein is CASSTGTPEQYF.

J is TRBJ2-5 and V is TRBV5-1; possibly TRBD1 for D (6 bases). CDR3 length: 14 amino acids. V lost 3 bases and J lost 2, with 11 bases in between. CDR1 is SGHRS and CDR2 is YFSETQ in the germline V gene. In DNA, the CDR3 is TGCGCCAGCAGCTCCCAACAGGGTCAAGAGACCCAGTACTTC. Translation gives CASSSQQGQETQYF.

The CDR3 DNA sequence: TGTGCCAGCAGCCCCGAGGACCACACAGATACGCAGTATTTT. Translation: CASSPEDHTDTQYF. The J gene is TRBJ2-3, the V gene TRBV5-4; D is undetermined. V was trimmed by 4 bases and J by 2 bases, leaving 11 bases between them. Germline lookup yields CDR1 SGHNT and CDR2 YYREEE (reference sequence). The length of the CDR3 is 14 residues.

The sample holds many counts of this clonotype. The V gene is TRBV4-1, the J gene TRBJ2-7; TRBD1 is a possible D gene (5 bases). Looked up from germline, CDR1 is MGHRA and CDR2 is YSYEKL. Trimming removed 1 base from V and 5 bases from J, with 9 bases in between. This CDR3 comprises 13 residues. In DNA form, the CDR3 reads TGCGCCAGCAGCCAAGTAGGGGTGCACGAGCAGTACTTC. The encoded protein is CASSQVGVHEQYF.

The chain combines TRBV7-3 with TRBJ2-2; 15 nucleotides match TRBD2. V gave up 5 bases and J gave up 7 bases; unmatched junction bases: 8. Germline CDR1 is SGHTA and CDR2 is FQGTGA. CDR3 length: 17 amino acids. The CDR3 sequence is CASSPGLAGGHSGELFF. DNA for the CDR3: TGTGCCAGCAGCCCCGGACTAGCGGGAGGGCATAGCGGGGAGCTGTTTTTT. The entire variable domain, with the rest obtained from reference TRBV7-3 and TRBJ2-2, is as follows: GAGVSQTPSNKVTEKGKYVELRCDPISGHTALYWYRQSLGQGPEFLIYFQGTGAADDSGLPNDRFFAVRPEGSVSTLKIQRTERGDSAVYLCASSPGLAGGHSGELFFGEGSRLTVL.

This chain links TRBV19 with TRBJ2-6; no clear D gene. CDR3 size: 13 residues. The V end lost 7 bases, the J end lost 2 bases, and 6 bases lay between the germline ends. The germline V gene has CDR1 LNHDA and CDR2 SQIVND (reference sequence). CDR3 in DNA: TGTGCCAGTACCCAGCCTGGGGCCAACGTCCTGACTTTC. It is translated as CASTQPGANVLTF.

In this sample, this clonotype turned up many times. The V gene is TRBV7-3, the J gene TRBJ1-5; D gene unclear. Per germline, CDR1 SGHTA and CDR2 FQGTGA. Trimming took off 2 bases at V and 5 bases at J, with 13 bases between the two ends. There are 15 residues in the CDR3. CDR3 nucleotides: TGTGCCAGCAGCTTACGGTTCCTCGGGGATCAGCCCCAGCATTTT. This encodes CASSLRFLGDQPQHF.

J is TRBJ1-1 and V is TRBV29-1; TRBD1 is a possible D gene (5 bases). Germline loops: CDR1 SQVTM, CDR2 ANQGSEA. V lost 6 bases and J lost 6, with 8 bases in between. The CDR3 is 10 amino acids. The CDR3 DNA follows: TGCAGCGTAATAGGGGCTGAAGCTTTCTTT. This codes for CSVIGAEAFF.

As for this clonotype: Compared with germline, one end of the junction differs, possibly owing to a read error. V usage is TRBV7-9 and J usage is TRBJ2-7; TRBD1 matches 8 bases. Germline-derived CDR1 and CDR2 are SEHNR and FQNEAQ (reference sequence). This CDR3 spans 15 amino acids. CDR3 sequence (DNA): TGTGCCAGCAGACCGGACAGGGTTCCCCACTACGAGCGGTACTTC. Translation: CASRPDRVPHYERYF.

This clonotype was observed a few times. The chain carries TRBV15 and TRBJ1-1; TRBD1 matches 7 bases. The V gene end was trimmed by 5 bases and the J gene end by 5 bases; junction bases not matched to a gene: 8. Germline CDR1 and CDR2: LNHNV and YYDKDF (reference sequence). The length of the CDR3 is 14 residues. This chain's CDR3 is CATSQRQGGTEAFF. In DNA form, the CDR3 reads TGTGCCACCAGCCAACGACAGGGAGGGACTGAAGCTTTCTTT.

The chain joins TRBV10-3 to TRBJ2-7; 11 bases map to TRBD1. The length of the CDR3 is 16 residues. J was trimmed by 1 base and V by 2 bases; bases with no gene match: 4. The germline CDR1 and CDR2 sequences are ENHRY and SYGVKD. The CDR3 sequence is CAISERGTGGSYEQYF. CDR3 DNA sequence: TGTGCCATCAGTGAGAGGGGGACAGGGGGATCCTACGAGCAGTACTTC.

This clonotype was seen more than once but under ten times. This chain uses TRBV15 with TRBJ1-6, with D hard to call. V was clipped by 0 bases and J by 5 bases, with 8 bases between them. CDR1 is LNHNV and CDR2 is YYDKDF in the germline V gene (reference sequence). This CDR3 comprises 15 residues. The chain's CDR3 is CATSREAGDNSPLHF. The CDR3, as DNA: TGTGCCACCAGCAGAGAAGCAGGAGATAATTCACCCCTCCACTTT.

As for this clonotype: Germline and junction disagree at one end, which may indicate a read error. The rearrangement links TRBV5-1 to TRBJ1-5; D uncertain. The CDR3 spans 10 residues. Germline-derived CDR1 and CDR2 are SGHRS and YFSETQ. The CDR3 here is CASSLGYEHF. In DNA form, the CDR3 reads TGTGCCAGCAGCTTAGGCTACGAGCATTTT.

The chain employs TRBV4-1 and TRBJ2-1, with D possibly TRBD1 on 6 matching bases. Deletions cut 3 bases from V and 4 bases from J, with 13 bases between. This CDR3 has 15 residues. CDR1 MGHRA and CDR2 YSYEKL come from the germline V gene. CDR3 in DNA: TGCGCCAGCAGCCATACAGGGAATAGGTACAATGAGCAGTTCTTC. Its translation is CASSHTGNRYNEQFF.